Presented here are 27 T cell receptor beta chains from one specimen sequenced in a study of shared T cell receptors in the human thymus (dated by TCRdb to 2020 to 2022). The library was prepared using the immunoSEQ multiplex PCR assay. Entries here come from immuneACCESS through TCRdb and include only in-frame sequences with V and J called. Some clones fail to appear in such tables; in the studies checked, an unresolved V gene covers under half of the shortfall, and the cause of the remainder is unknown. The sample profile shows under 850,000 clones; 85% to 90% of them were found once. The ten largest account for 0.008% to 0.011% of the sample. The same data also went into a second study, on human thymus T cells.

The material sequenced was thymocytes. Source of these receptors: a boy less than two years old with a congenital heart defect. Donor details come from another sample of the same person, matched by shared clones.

In DNA form, the CDR3 reads TGCGCCAGCAGCTTGGGAGGGGGCCGTGTCGAGCAGTTCTTC. Protein sequence: CASSLGGGRVEQFF. The rearrangement links TRBV5-1 to TRBJ2-1; 7 bases fit TRBD1. The CDR3 contains 14 residues. Looked up from germline, CDR1 is SGHRS and CDR2 is YFSETQ. With 0 bases clipped from V and 10 bases from J, the junction kept 7 bases outside the gene matches.

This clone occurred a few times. CDR3 sequence: CASSRHRAYRGYTF. The CDR3 DNA sequence: TGTGCCAGCAGCCGCCACAGGGCGTATCGTGGCTACACCTTC. The rearrangement uses TRBV6-5 and TRBJ1-2, with a weak D call TRBD1 (6 bases). Germline CDR1 MNHEY, CDR2 SVGAGI. The CDR3 extends over 14 amino acids. Trimming took off 6 bases at V and 7 bases at J, with 18 bases between the two ends.

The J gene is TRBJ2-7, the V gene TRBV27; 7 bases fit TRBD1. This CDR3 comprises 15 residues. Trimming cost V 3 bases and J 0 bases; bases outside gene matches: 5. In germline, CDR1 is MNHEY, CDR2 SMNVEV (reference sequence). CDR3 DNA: TGTGCCAGCAGTTTTAGGGCAGGGGGCTCCTACGAGCAGTACTTC. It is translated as CASSFRAGGSYEQYF.

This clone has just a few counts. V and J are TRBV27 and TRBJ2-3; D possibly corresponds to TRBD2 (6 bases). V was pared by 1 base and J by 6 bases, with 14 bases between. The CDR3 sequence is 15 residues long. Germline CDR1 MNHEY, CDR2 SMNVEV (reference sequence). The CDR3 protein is CASSLYPGVGDTQYF. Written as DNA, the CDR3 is TGTGCCAGCAGTTTATATCCGGGAGTGGGGGATACGCAGTATTTT.

The CDR3 is CASSIGTGGHEQYF. As DNA, the CDR3 is TGTGCCAGTAGTATAGGGACAGGGGGCCACGAGCAGTACTTC. The V gene is TRBV19, the J gene TRBJ2-7; TRBD1 matches at 11 bases. The CDR3 consists of 14 residues. CDR1 is LNHDA, CDR2 SQIVND, per germline (reference sequence). After removal of 1 base from V and 5 bases from J, the junction contained 1 base not matched to a gene.

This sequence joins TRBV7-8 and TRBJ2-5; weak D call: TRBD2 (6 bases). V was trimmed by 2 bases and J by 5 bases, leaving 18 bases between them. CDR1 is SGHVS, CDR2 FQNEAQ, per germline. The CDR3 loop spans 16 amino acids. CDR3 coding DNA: TGTGCCAGCAGCTTATTGTCTAGCGCCATGGGGGAGACCCAGTACTTC. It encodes CASSLLSSAMGETQYF.

The CDR3 bases are TGTGCCACCAGCAGAGCAGGTCGCACTGAAGCTTTCTTT. It is translated as CATSRAGRTEAFF. V and J are TRBV15 and TRBJ1-1; no reliable D call. CDR1 LNHNV and CDR2 YYDKDF come from the germline V gene (reference sequence). The CDR3 has 13 residues. The V end was cut by 1 base, the J end by 4 bases, with 7 bases between.

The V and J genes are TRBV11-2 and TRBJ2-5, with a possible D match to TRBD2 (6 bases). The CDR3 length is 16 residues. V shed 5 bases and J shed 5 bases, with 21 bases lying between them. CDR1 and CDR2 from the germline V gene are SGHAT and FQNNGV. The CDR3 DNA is TGTGCCAGCAGCCCCCAAGGGACTCGCGAAGGGGAGACCCAGTACTTC. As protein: CASSPQGTREGETQYF. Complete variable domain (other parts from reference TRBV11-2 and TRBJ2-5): EAGVAQSPRYKIIEKRQSVAFWCNPISGHATLYWYQQILGQGPKLLIQFQNNGVVDDSQLPKDRFSAERLKGVDSTLKIQPAKLEDSAVYLCASSPQGTREGETQYFGPGTRLLVL.

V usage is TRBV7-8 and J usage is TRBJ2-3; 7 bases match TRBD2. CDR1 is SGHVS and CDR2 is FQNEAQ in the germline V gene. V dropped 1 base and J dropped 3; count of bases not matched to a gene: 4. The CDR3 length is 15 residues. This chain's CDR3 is CASSLGLAWTDTQYF. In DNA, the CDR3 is TGTGCCAGCAGCTTAGGACTAGCCTGGACAGATACGCAGTATTTT.

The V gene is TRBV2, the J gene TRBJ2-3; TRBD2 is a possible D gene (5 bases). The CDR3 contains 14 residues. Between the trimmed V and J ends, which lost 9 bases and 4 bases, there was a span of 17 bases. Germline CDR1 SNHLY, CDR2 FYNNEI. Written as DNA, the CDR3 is TGTGCCAGGCAGGTAGTCCGGGAATCAGATACGCAGTATTTT. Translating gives CARQVVRESDTQYF.

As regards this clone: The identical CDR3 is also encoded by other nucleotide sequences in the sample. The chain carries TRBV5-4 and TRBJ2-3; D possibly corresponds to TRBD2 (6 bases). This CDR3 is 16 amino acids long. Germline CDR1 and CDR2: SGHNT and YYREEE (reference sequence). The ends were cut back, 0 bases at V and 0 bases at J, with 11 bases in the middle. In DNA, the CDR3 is TGTGCCAGCAGCTTGGCTGGAGGGAGGAGCACAGATACGCAGTATTTT. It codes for CASSLAGGRSTDTQYF.

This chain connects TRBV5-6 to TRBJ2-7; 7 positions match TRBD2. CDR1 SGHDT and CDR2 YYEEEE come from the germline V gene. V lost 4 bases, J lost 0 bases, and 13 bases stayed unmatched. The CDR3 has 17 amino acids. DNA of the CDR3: TGTGCCAGCAGCCCTCCACTCACTAGCGAGAGCTCCTACGAGCAGTACTTC. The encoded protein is CASSPPLTSESSYEQYF.

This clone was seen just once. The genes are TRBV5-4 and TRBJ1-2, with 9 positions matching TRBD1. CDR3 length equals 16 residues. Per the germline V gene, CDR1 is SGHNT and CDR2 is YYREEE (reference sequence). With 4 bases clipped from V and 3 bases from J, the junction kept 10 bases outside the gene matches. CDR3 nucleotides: TGTGCCAGCAGCAGACCCCGGGACAGGGATTACTATGGCTACACCTTC. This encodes CASSRPRDRDYYGYTF.

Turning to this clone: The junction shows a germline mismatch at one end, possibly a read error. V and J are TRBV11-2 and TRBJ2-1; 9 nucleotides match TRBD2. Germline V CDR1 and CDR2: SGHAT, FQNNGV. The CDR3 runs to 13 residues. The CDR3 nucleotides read TGTGCCAGCAGCACTACTAGCGGGTCATCGGGTCTCTTC. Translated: CASSTTSGSSGLF.

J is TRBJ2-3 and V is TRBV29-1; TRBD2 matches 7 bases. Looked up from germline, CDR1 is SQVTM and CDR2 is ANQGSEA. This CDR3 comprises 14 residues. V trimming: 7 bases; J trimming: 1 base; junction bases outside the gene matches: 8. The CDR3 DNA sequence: TGCAGCGCGGAGGGAGGGAGGGGCACAGATACGCAGTATTTT. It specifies CSAEGGRGTDTQYF.

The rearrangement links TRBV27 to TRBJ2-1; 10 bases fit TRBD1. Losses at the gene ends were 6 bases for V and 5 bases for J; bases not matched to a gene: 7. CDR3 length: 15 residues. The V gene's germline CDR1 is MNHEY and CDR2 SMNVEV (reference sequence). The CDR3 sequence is CASRPGQGWDNEQFF. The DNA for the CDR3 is TGTGCCAGCAGACCGGGACAGGGGTGGGACAATGAGCAGTTCTTC.

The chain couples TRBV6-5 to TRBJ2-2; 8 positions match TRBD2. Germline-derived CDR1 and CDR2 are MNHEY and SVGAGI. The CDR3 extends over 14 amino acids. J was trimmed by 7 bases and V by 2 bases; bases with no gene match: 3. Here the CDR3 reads CASSYPLADGELFF. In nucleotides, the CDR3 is TGTGCCAGCAGTTACCCACTAGCGGACGGGGAGCTGTTTTTT.

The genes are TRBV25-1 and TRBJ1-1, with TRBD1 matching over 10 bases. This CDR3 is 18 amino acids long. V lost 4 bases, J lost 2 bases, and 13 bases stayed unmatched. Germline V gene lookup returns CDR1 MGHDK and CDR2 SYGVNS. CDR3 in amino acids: CASSGQDRGWIENTEAFF. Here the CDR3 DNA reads TGTGCCAGCAGTGGCCAGGACAGGGGGTGGATCGAAAACACTGAAGCTTTCTTT.

The CDR3 DNA sequence: TGCGCCAGCAGCGATCAAGATGGGACTAGCGGCTGCACAGATACGCAGTATTTT. Translated: CASSDQDGTSGCTDTQYF. V gene TRBV5-1 combines with J gene TRBJ2-3; 11 bases map to TRBD2. This CDR3 is 18 amino acids long. The J segment lost 1 base and the V segment lost 4 bases, leaving 11 bases of the junction unmatched. CDR1 and CDR2 from the germline V gene are SGHRS and YFSETQ.

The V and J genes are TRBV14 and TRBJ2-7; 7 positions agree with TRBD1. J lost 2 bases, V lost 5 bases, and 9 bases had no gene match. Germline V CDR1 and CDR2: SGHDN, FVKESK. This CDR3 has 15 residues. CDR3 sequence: CASSRHRGRTYEQYF. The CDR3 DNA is TGTGCCAGCAGCAGACACAGGGGCAGAACCTACGAGCAGTACTTC.

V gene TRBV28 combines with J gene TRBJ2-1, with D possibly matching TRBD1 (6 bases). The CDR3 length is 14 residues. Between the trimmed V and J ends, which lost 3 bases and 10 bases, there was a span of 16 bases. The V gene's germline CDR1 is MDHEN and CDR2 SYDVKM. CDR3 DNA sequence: TGTGCCAGCAGTTTCCCCCCCACCGGGACAGAGCAGTTCTTC. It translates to CASSFPPTGTEQFF.

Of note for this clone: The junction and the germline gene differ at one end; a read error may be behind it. Written as DNA, the CDR3 is TGTGCCAGCAGCTTGGCCCTCCCGGACAGGGGGCTGACCGCCTTC. This encodes CASSLALPDRGLTAF. V and J are TRBV5-6 and TRBJ1-2; the match to TRBD1 covers 11 bases. Looked up from germline, CDR1 is SGHDT and CDR2 is YYEEEE. This CDR3 spans 15 amino acids.

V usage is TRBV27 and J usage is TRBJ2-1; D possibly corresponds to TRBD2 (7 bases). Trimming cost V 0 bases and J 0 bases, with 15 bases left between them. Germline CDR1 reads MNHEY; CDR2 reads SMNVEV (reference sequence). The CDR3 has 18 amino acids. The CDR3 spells CASSLSGAGAVSYNEQFF. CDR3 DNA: TGTGCCAGCAGTTTATCGGGGGCGGGGGCTGTCTCCTACAATGAGCAGTTCTTC.

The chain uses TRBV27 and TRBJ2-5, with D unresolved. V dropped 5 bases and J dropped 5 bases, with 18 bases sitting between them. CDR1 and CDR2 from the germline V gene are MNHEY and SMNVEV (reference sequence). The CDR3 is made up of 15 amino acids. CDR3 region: CASSPSLVPWETQYF. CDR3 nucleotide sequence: TGTGCCAGCAGTCCATCCCTAGTTCCCTGGGAGACCCAGTACTTC.

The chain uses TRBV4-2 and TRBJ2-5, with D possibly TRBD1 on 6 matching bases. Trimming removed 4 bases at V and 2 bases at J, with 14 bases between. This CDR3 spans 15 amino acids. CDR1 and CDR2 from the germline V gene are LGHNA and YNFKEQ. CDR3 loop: CASSPEDRLQETQYF. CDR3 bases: TGTGCCAGCAGCCCCGAGGACAGACTACAAGAGACCCAGTACTTC.

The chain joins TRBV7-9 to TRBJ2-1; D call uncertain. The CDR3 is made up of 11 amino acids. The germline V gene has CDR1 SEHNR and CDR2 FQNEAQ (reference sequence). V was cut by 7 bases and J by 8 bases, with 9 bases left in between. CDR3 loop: CASTHEDEQFF. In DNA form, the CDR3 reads TGTGCCAGCACCCACGAGGATGAGCAGTTCTTC.

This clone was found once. CDR3 sequence: CATRRTYGDTQYF. As DNA, the CDR3 is TGTGCCACCAGAAGGACTTACGGAGATACGCAGTATTTT. The chain uses TRBV15 and TRBJ2-3; possible D gene TRBD2, 5 bases. Germline CDR1 is LNHNV and CDR2 is YYDKDF (reference sequence). The CDR3 is made up of 13 amino acids. Trimming removed 6 bases from V and 5 bases from J, with 12 bases in between.